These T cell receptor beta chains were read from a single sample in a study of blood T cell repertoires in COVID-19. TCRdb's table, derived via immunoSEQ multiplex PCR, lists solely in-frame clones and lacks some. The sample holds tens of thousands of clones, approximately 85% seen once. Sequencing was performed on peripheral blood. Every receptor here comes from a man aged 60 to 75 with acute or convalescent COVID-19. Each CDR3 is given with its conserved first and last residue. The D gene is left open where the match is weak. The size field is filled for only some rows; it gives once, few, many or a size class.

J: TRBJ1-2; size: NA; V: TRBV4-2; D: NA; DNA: TGTGCCAGCAGCCAAGGTACCCAGGCTTATGGCTACACCTTC; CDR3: CASSQGTQAYGYTF
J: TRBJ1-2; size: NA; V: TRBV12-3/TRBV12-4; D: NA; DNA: TGTGCCAGCAGTTCAACAGGCCTCTATGGCTACACCTTC; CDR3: CASSSTGLYGYTF
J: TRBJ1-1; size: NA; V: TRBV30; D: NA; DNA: TGTGCCTGGAGTGAGGGACTCGGCACTGAAGCTTTCTTT; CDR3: CAWSEGLGTEAFF
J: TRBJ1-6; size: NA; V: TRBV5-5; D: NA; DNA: TGTGCCAGCAGCGGGTGGGACTTAGCAAATTCACCCCTCCACTTT; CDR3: CASSGWDLANSPLHF
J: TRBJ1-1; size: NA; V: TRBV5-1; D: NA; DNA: TGCGCCAGCAGCGCCGGACAGCTGAACACTGAAGCTTTCTTT; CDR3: CASSAGQLNTEAFF
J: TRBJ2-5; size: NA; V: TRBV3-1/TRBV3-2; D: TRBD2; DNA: TGTGCCAGCAGCCAAGGAATGGGACTAGCGGTCCAAGAGACCCAGTACTTC; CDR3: CASSQGMGLAVQETQYF
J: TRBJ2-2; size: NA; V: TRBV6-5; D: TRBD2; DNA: TGTGCCAGCAGGACTAGCGGCAACACCGGGGAGCTGTTTTTT; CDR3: CASRTSGNTGELFF
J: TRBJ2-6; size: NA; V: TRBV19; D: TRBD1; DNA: TGTGCCAGTAGTAAACTGTCCCCGGGACAGGGGATAAGTGGGGCCAACGTCCTGACTTTC; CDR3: CASSKLSPGQGISGANVLTF
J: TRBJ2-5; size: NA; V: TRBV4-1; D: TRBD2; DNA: TGCGCCAGCAGCCAACGGGAGGGCGGGGAGACCCAGTACTTC; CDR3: CASSQREGGETQYF
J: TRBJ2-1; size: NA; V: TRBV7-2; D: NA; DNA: TGTGCCAGCAGCTTATGGAGGGCGCAGGATGAGCAGTTCTTC; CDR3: CASSLWRAQDEQFF
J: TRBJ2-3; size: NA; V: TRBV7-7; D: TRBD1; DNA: TGTGCTAGCAGCTGGGGACAGGGCCAAACAGATACGCAGTATTTT; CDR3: CASSWGQGQTDTQYF
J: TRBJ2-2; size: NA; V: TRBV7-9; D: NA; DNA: TGTGCCAGCACCTTTTTCCTTGGCCTCACCGGGGAGCTGTTTTTT; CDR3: CASTFFLGLTGELFF
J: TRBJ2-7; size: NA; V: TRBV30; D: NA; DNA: TGTGCCCTTGCGGGGGCTAACTCCTACGAGCAGTACTTC; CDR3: CALAGANSYEQYF
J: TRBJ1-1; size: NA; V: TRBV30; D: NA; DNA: TGTGCCTGGAGTGAGGAGAGCCAAACTGAAGCTTTCTTT; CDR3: CAWSEESQTEAFF
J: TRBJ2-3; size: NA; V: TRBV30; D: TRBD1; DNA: TGTGCCTGGAACAGGGGGAGCACAGATACGCAGTATTTT; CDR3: CAWNRGSTDTQYF
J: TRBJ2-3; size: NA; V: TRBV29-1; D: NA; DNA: TGCAGCGTTTTGGAGTTACTGAGCACAGATACGCAGTATTTT; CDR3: CSVLELLSTDTQYF
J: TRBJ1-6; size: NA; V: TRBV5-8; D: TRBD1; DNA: TGTGCCAGCAGCTTGGTCAGGGGGAGTGGAAATTCACCCCTCCACTTT; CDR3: CASSLVRGSGNSPLHF
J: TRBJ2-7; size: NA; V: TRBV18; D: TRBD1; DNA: TGTGCCAGCTCACCCAATCCGGGACAGGGGGCACAGTACGAGCAGTACTTC; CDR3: CASSPNPGQGAQYEQYF
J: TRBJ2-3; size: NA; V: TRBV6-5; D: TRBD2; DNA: TGTGCCAGCAGTCTAGCGGGAAACACAGATACGCAGTATTTT; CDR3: CASSLAGNTDTQYF
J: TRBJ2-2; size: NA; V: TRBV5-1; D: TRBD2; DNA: TGCGCCAGCAGCTCGGGGACTAAGGCCGGGGAGCTGTTTTTT; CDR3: CASSSGTKAGELFF
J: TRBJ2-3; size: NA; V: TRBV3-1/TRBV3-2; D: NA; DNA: TGTGCCAGCAGCCAAGGGGTCCATAAAGCGAATACGCAGTATTTT; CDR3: CASSQGVHKANTQYF
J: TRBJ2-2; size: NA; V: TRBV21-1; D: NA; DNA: TGTGCCAGCAGCTCAGGGCGCCTAGCGGGAGGGCCACGGACCGGGGAGCTGTTTTTT; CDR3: CASSSGRLAGGPRTGELFF
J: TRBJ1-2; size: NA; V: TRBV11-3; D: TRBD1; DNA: TGTGCCAGCAGCCCCCGGGACAGGGAAGACCATGGCTACACCTTC; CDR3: CASSPRDREDHGYTF
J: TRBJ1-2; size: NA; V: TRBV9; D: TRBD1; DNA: TGTGCCAGCAGCGGGACCGACAGGGGGGTCGGCTACACCTTC; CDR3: CASSGTDRGVGYTF
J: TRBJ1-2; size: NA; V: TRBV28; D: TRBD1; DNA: TGTGCCAGCAGGCCGGGACAGGGAGGGACTAACTATGGCTACACCTTC; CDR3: CASRPGQGGTNYGYTF
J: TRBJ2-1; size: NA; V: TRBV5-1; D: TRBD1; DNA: TGCGCCAGCAGTGGGACAGTAGACAATGAGCAGTTCTTC; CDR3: CASSGTVDNEQFF
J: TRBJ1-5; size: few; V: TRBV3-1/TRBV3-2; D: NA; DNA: TGTGCCAGCAGCCGAAGGGACTTCAATCAGCCCCAGCATTTT; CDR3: CASSRRDFNQPQHF
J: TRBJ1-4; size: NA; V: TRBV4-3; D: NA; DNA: TGCGCCAGCAGCCAAGGAACCACAGGGCTAAATGAAAAACTGTTTTTT; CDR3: CASSQGTTGLNEKLFF
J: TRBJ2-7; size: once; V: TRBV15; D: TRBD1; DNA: TGTGCCACCGGGAGGGACAGGGGGCGCGACGAGCAGTACTTC; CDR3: CATGRDRGRDEQYF
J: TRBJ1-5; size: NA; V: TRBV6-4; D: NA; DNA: TGTGCCAGCAGTGTCCGTACCACGTTTGGACAGCCTCGTAGCAATCAGCCCCAGCATTTT; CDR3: CASSVRTTFGQPRSNQPQHF
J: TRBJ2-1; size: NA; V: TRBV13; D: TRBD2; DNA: TGTGCCAGCAGCTTAGACGGGACTAGCGGGAATGAGCAGTTCTTC; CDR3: CASSLDGTSGNEQFF
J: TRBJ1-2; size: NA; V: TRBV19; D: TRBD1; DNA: TGTGCCAGTAGTATACCGACAGGGGGAAGGGGCTACACCTTC; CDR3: CASSIPTGGRGYTF
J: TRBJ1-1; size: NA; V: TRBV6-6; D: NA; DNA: TGTGCCAGCAGTTACGTCGGGGGGGCTGAAGCTTTCTTT; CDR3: CASSYVGGAEAFF
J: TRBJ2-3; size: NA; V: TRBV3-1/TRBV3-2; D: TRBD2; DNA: TGTGCCAGCGGTCCTTGGGGCCGGGGGGCAGATACGCAGTATTTT; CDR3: CASGPWGRGADTQYF
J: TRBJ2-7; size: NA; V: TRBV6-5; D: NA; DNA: TGTGCCAGCAGTACCCGAAGCGTTTTCCCCTACGAGCAGTACTTC; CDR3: CASSTRSVFPYEQYF
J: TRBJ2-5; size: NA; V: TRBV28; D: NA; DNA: TGTGCCAGCAGTTTTCAGGGTCGGGAGACCCAGTACTTC; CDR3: CASSFQGRETQYF
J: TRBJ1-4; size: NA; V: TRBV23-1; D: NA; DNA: TGCGCCAGCAGTCCCCGCGGTCCGGGAGCCTTGAATGAAAAACTGTTTTTT; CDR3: CASSPRGPGALNEKLFF
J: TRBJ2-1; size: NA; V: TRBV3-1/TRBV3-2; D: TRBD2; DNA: TGTGCCAGCAGCCCAGTCGGGGGGAGGAATGAGCAGTTCTTC; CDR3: CASSPVGGRNEQFF
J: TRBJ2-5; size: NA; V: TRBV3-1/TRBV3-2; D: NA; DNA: TGTGCCAGCAGCCAAGATCTTGGGCTAGCCGAAGAGACCCAGTACTTC; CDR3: CASSQDLGLAEETQYF
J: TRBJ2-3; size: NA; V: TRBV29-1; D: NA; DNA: TGCAGCGTTGATGGTCTAGCGACGAACACAGATACGCAGTATTTT; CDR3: CSVDGLATNTDTQYF
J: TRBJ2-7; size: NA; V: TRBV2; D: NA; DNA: TGTGCCAGCAGCCTTCTAGCGACTTACGAGCAGTACTTC; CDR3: CASSLLATYEQYF
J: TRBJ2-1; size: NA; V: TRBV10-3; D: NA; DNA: TGTGCCATCAGGGCTCAGGATGAGCAGTTCTTC; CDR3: CAIRAQDEQFF
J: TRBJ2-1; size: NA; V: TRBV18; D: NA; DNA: TGTGCCAGCTCACCATATAGTGCCCTCAATGAGCAGTTCTTC; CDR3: CASSPYSALNEQFF
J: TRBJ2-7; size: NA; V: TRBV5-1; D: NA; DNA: TGCGCCAGCAGCTCGGACTTAAACGAGCAGTACTTC; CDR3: CASSSDLNEQYF
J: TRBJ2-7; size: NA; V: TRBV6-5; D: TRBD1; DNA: TGTGCCAGCAGCCTCGACAGGGACGAGCAGTACTTC; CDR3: CASSLDRDEQYF
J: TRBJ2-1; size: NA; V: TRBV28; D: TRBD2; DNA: TGTGCCAGCAGCCCGAGCGGGAGCAATGAGCAGTTCTTC; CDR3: CASSPSGSNEQFF
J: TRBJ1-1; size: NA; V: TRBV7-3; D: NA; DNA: TGTGCCAGCAGCTTAATCGGAGAGACTGAAGCTTTCTTT; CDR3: CASSLIGETEAFF
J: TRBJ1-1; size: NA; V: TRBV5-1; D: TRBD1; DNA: TGCGCCAGCAGCTCACAGGGGGCTGAAACTGAAGCTTTCTTT; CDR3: CASSSQGAETEAFF